The sequence of this T cell receptor beta chain was determined in a study of metastatic and nonmetastatic thyroid tumors. No treatment of any kind had been given to any patient before thyroid surgery. The CDR3 is made up of 12 amino acids. V was pared by 5 bases and J by 7 bases, with 1 base of the junction left unmatched. Germline CDR1 and CDR2: MNHNS and SASEGT. Original processing methods: The authors used CDR3 differences across clinicopathological groups to build a distant-metastasis classifier for papillary thyroid cancer. TCRdb reprocessed the PCR reads via MiXCR. Clone size and V and J calls follow TCRdb, not the original study. Found here are some 21,000 clones, about a quarter of them singletons; the top ten hold around 21%.

Sequenced: blood. The gene calls are TRBV6-1 and TRBJ1-2; 10 nucleotides match TRBD1. The receptor was derived from a female donor with papillary thyroid cancer or a benign thyroid nodule (not recorded which). Some clones in this sample may be carry-over from other donors' samples. The CDR3 protein is CASSRTGGGYTF. The CDR3 coding sequence is TGTGCCAGCAGTCGGACAGGGGGTGGCTACACCTTC.